This TCR beta chain was sequenced during a study of blood T cell repertoires in COVID-19. Study-wide background: Samples came from the United States, Italy and Spain, spanning acute and convalescent COVID-19.

This CDR3 has 12 residues. V was cut by 7 bases and J by 0 bases, with 7 bases left in between. Germline lookup yields CDR1 SQVTM and CDR2 ANQGSEA. Assay: immunoSEQ multiplex PCR; the TCRdb copy retains only in-frame clones and omits some. Found here are some 120,000 clones, 70% to 90% of them singletons; the top ten hold approximately 8%. The TCR originated in a man between 45 and 60 years old with acute or convalescent COVID-19. The chain combines TRBV29-1 with TRBJ1-5; D is unclear. The sample was peripheral blood. For the CDR3, the DNA is TGCAGCGCCCAGGATAGCAATCAGCCCCAGCATTTT. Translation: CSAQDSNQPQHF.